The 19 T cell receptor beta chains listed next were all sequenced from one sample in a study of blood T cell repertoires in COVID-19. The data were produced by immunoSEQ multiplex PCR, yet TCRdb's version contains in-frame clones alone and is incomplete. The sample consists of 250,000 to 300,000 clones, 81% of them appearing once. The specimen sequenced was peripheral blood. These receptors were collected from an older woman with active or convalescent COVID-19.

In DNA form, the CDR3 reads TGCGCCAGCAGCCAACGACTAGCGGGGGGGTACCAAGAGACCCAGTACTTC. Translating gives CASSQRLAGGYQETQYF. This chain uses TRBV4-3 with TRBJ2-5; 14 bases align to TRBD2. The CDR3 extends over 17 amino acids. The junction had 2 bases not matched to a gene; V was cut back by 2 bases and J by 0 bases. Germline CDR1 LGHNA, CDR2 YSLEER.

This chain uses TRBV3-1 (or the pseudogene TRBV3-2) with TRBJ1-5; a possible D gene is TRBD1 (5 bases). CDR1 and CDR2 (germline): LGHDT, YNNKEL (reference sequence). The CDR3 extends over 15 amino acids. Trimming stripped 0 bases from V and 5 bases from J, with 11 bases between. The DNA of the CDR3 is TGTGCCAGCAGCCAAGATCTCAGGGAGGATCAGCCCCAGCATTTT. Its protein is CASSQDLREDQPQHF.

The J gene is TRBJ1-6, the V gene TRBV19; D remains ambiguous. The CDR3 extends over 16 amino acids. Trimming left V 5 bases short and J 0 bases short, with 11 bases between. Germline V CDR1 and CDR2: LNHDA, SQIVND (reference sequence). The CDR3 loop is CASSAQASSYNSPLHF. DNA for the CDR3: TGTGCCAGTAGTGCACAAGCTAGCTCCTATAATTCACCCCTCCACTTT.

J is TRBJ2-3 and V is TRBV7-8; TRBD2 agrees at 14 bases. Germline trimming cut 7 bases from V and 2 bases from J; bases unmatched to any gene: 5. CDR1 and CDR2 from the germline V gene are SGHVS and FQNEAQ. The CDR3 consists of 16 residues. The CDR3 here is CASNGLAGGFTDTQYF. DNA of the CDR3: TGTGCCAGCAACGGACTAGCGGGGGGATTCACAGATACGCAGTATTTT.

In DNA form, the CDR3 reads TGCGCCAGCAGCCCGGGGGGGCCCTACAATGAGCAGTTCTTC. This encodes CASSPGGPYNEQFF. The rearrangement uses TRBV4-1 and TRBJ2-1; TRBD2 aligns across 8 bases. V trimming: 4 bases; J trimming: 2 bases; junction bases outside the gene matches: 1. The CDR3 runs 14 residues. The V gene's germline CDR1 is MGHRA and CDR2 YSYEKL.

The count of this clone is one. The chain links TRBV7-2 to TRBJ2-3; 13 bases fit TRBD2. Germline loops: CDR1 SGHTA, CDR2 FQGNSA. CDR3 length: 18 residues. Trimming removed 2 bases from V and 9 bases from J; junction bases left unmatched: 14. The CDR3, as DNA: TGTGCCAGCAGCTTAAAACGCACTAGCGGGGGGGCCGGGGAAACGCAGTATTTT. This translates into CASSLKRTSGGAGETQYF.

The chain joins TRBV24-1 to TRBJ1-1; D is unclear. The CDR3 consists of 13 residues. The V gene's germline CDR1 is KGHDR and CDR2 SFDVKD. V dropped 3 bases and J dropped 4 bases, with 8 bases sitting between them. CDR3 sequence: CATSDDGGTEAFF. The DNA for the CDR3 is TGTGCCACCAGTGATGACGGCGGCACTGAAGCTTTCTTT.

V is TRBV27 and J is TRBJ2-3; perhaps TRBD2 as D (5 bases). Germline values: CDR1 MNHEY, CDR2 SMNVEV (reference sequence). The V and J ends lost 6 bases and 2 bases respectively, with 12 bases between them. This CDR3 contains 14 residues. This CDR3 is CASRRVGFTDTQYF. CDR3 nucleotide sequence: TGTGCCAGCAGGAGGGTGGGTTTCACAGATACGCAGTATTTT.

This chain connects TRBV6-1 to TRBJ1-4, with D hard to call. The CDR3 loop spans 15 amino acids. CDR1 and CDR2 from the germline V gene are MNHNS and SASEGT. V lost 0 bases and J 8 bases, leaving 13 bases between the germline ends. CDR3 sequence reads: CASSEAAGEWEKLFF. The CDR3 DNA reads as TGTGCCAGCAGTGAAGCCGCCGGGGAGTGGGAAAAACTGTTTTTT.

The chain joins TRBV6-5 to TRBJ1-1; no clear D. Germline V CDR1 and CDR2: MNHEY, SVGAGI. V was cut by 7 bases and J by 3 bases, with 18 bases left in between. The CDR3 sequence is 15 residues long. CDR3 nucleotides: TGTGCCAGCATCTCGGGCCGAGGCGGGGACACTGAAGCTTTCTTT. Its translation: CASISGRGGDTEAFF.

J is TRBJ2-7 and V is TRBV7-8; D perhaps matches TRBD1 (5 bases). V shed 0 bases and J shed 6 bases, with 15 bases lying between them. The CDR3 has 15 residues. The germline CDR1 and CDR2 sequences are SGHVS and FQNEAQ. The CDR3 DNA sequence: TGTGCCAGCAGCTTAGCAGGGGTAAAGGATTCCGAGCAGTACTTC. Translation gives CASSLAGVKDSEQYF. Supplemented by reference TRBV7-8 and TRBJ2-7, the full variable domain reads GAGVSQSPRYKVAKRGQDVALRCDPISGHVSLFWYQQALGQGPEFLTYFQNEAQLDKSGLPSDRFFAERPEGSVSTLKIQRTQQEDSAVYLCASSLAGVKDSEQYFGPGTRLTVT.

The chain uses TRBV30 and TRBJ1-1; no clear D gene. CDR1 is GTSNPN, CDR2 SVGIG, per germline (reference sequence). This CDR3 region has 14 residues. V shed 3 bases and J shed 3 bases, with 14 bases lying between them. The chain's CDR3 is CAWRTRGPHTEAFF. The CDR3 DNA is TGTGCCTGGAGAACGAGAGGGCCCCACACTGAAGCTTTCTTT.

The rearrangement links TRBV19 to TRBJ2-3; D perhaps matches TRBD1 (6 bases). The CDR3 is 14 amino acids. The germline V gene encodes CDR1 LNHDA and CDR2 SQIVND (reference sequence). V lost 5 bases and J 7 bases, leaving 16 bases between the germline ends. CDR3: CASSYRQAEYTQYF. As DNA, the CDR3 is TGTGCCAGTAGTTACCGACAGGCTGAGTATACGCAGTATTTT.

This clone was observed at least ten times. This chain connects TRBV7-8 to TRBJ1-5; TRBD1 aligns across 8 bases. The CDR3 is made up of 15 amino acids. V was pared by 5 bases and J by 7 bases, with 10 bases of the junction left unmatched. Germline V lookup: CDR1 SGHVS, CDR2 FQNEAQ. CDR3 nucleotide sequence: TGTGCCAGCAGCCAAGACGGACAGGGCGGGCAGCCCCAGCATTTT. This translates into CASSQDGQGGQPQHF.

A few counts support this clone. The chain combines TRBV30 with TRBJ2-3; 9 bases align to TRBD1. CDR3 size: 14 residues. The germline V gene encodes CDR1 GTSNPN and CDR2 SVGIG (reference sequence). V lost 7 bases to trimming and J lost 4 bases; unmatched junction nucleotides: 9. Here the CDR3 DNA reads TGTGCCTTCCGGGACAGGGAACGGGCAGATACGCAGTATTTT. Translating it yields CAFRDRERADTQYF.

The CDR3 bases are TGTGCCAGCAGCTTGGCCGAGGGCGGGGGGGCTAGCACAGATACGCAGTATTTT. It encodes CASSLAEGGGASTDTQYF. V gene TRBV5-4 combines with J gene TRBJ2-3, with 9 bases identical to TRBD2. Germline loops: CDR1 SGHNT, CDR2 YYREEE (reference sequence). After removal of 0 bases from V and 0 bases from J, the junction contained 8 bases not matched to a gene. This CDR3 region has 18 residues.

This clone has only one observation. The chain is built from TRBV7-2 and TRBJ1-1; maybe TRBD1 (6 bases). This CDR3 contains 13 residues. The germline V gene encodes CDR1 SGHTA and CDR2 FQGNSA. Trimming cost V 2 bases and J 5 bases, with 9 bases left between them. CDR3 nucleotides: TGTGCCAGCAGCTTACAGGGGCTGACTGAAGCTTTCTTT. Translation: CASSLQGLTEAFF.

In this sample, this clone turned up a few times. V and J are TRBV11-1 and TRBJ1-1; 9 nucleotides agree with TRBD1. Losses at the gene ends were 5 bases for V and 3 bases for J; bases not matched to a gene: 7. This CDR3 is built from 15 residues. CDR1 SGHAT and CDR2 FQDESV come from the germline V gene (reference sequence). The DNA of the CDR3 is TGTGCCAGCAGCGCTTTCCGGGACAGGGACACTGAAGCTTTCTTT. Translating gives CASSAFRDRDTEAFF.

This clone was counted a few times. The J gene is TRBJ1-5, the V gene TRBV9; D uncertain. There are 14 residues in the CDR3. Germline V gene sequence: CDR1 SGDLS, CDR2 YYNGEE. V was clipped by 0 bases and J by 5 bases, with 9 bases between them. The CDR3 reads CASSVVLLHQPQHF. The CDR3 coding sequence is TGTGCCAGCAGCGTAGTCCTTCTACATCAGCCCCAGCATTTT.